The 17 T cell receptor beta chains presented below share a single source sample, sequenced in a study of cytomegalovirus exposure and HLA in healthy donors (dated by TCRdb to about 2017). Libraries were constructed by the immunoSEQ multiplex PCR assay. A mixture of 60 forward primers for TCR Vbeta segments and 13 reverse primers for TCR Jbeta segments was used in the multiplex PCR. TCRdb stores this immuneACCESS table with in-frame sequences only. Part of the clones is absent; in the studies checked, under half of the shortfall reflects unresolved V genes, and no reason is known for the rest. The sample table lists 100,000 to 130,000 clones, 82% of them with a count of one. Approximately 2.6% of the sample belongs to the ten largest clones. The source material was PBMCs. Receptors were obtained from a man aged 25-45 years in good health and CMV-seropositive.

The CDR3 nucleotides are TGTGCCAGCAGCTTAATCGGGGTGAAACAATCACCCCTCCACTTT. As protein: CASSLIGVKQSPLHF. The chain has TRBV7-6 and TRBJ1-6; D unresolved. CDR3 size: 15 residues. Trimming pared 2 bases from V and 10 bases from J, leaving 15 bases between. The V gene's germline CDR1 is SGHVS and CDR2 FNYEAQ.

The V gene is TRBV4-1, the J gene TRBJ1-1; D gene ambiguous. This CDR3 contains 20 residues. The germline V gene encodes CDR1 MGHRA and CDR2 YSYEKL. Trimming shortened V by 5 bases and J by 8 bases, and 36 bases separated the two germline ends. CDR3 in DNA: TGCGCCAGCAGCTCCCCGAACCTTTTGAGTTCTTCTAACAGATCCCAAGAAGCTTTCTTT. Amino acids: CASSSPNLLSSSNRSQEAFF.

The rearrangement links TRBV29-1 to TRBJ1-4; a possible D gene is TRBD1 (6 bases). The CDR3 runs to 15 residues. In germline, CDR1 is SQVTM, CDR2 ANQGSEA. V lost 0 bases to trimming and J lost 6 bases, with 14 bases between them. The CDR3 DNA reads as TGCAGCGTTGAAGATCGGGGGGGGCTGGATGAAAAACTGTTTTTT. Translating gives CSVEDRGGLDEKLFF.

This clone was seen only once. The chain joins TRBV7-8 to TRBJ1-2; D possibly corresponds to TRBD1 (5 bases). The CDR3 sequence is 16 residues long. Germline V gene sequence: CDR1 SGHVS, CDR2 FQNEAQ. Trimming removed 3 bases from V and 6 bases from J, with 20 bases in between. CDR3 nucleotide sequence: TGTGCCAGCAGCTTGGCCGGGGGGAGGGCCTCGGATGGCTACACCTTC. The encoded protein is CASSLAGGRASDGYTF.

This chain connects TRBV6-5 to TRBJ1-6; 8 nucleotides match TRBD1. The J segment lost 9 bases and the V segment lost 5 bases, leaving 6 bases of the junction unmatched. The CDR3 totals 14 residues. Per germline, CDR1 MNHEY and CDR2 SVGAGI. CDR3 bases: TGTGCCAGCAGTGACCGACAGGGGCGTTCACCCCTCCACTTT. This sequence encodes CASSDRQGRSPLHF.

The CDR3 reads CATRQGNQPQHF. The CDR3 coding sequence is TGTGCCACTCGACAGGGAAATCAGCCCCAGCATTTT. The rearrangement links TRBV19 to TRBJ1-5; 7 positions match TRBD1. Losses at the gene ends were 10 bases for V and 4 bases for J; bases not matched to a gene: 4. This CDR3 is built from 12 residues. Per germline, CDR1 LNHDA and CDR2 SQIVND (reference sequence).

The chain uses TRBV2 and TRBJ1-5; 7 bases align to TRBD1. J lost 0 bases, V lost 4 bases, and 6 bases had no gene match. Germline V gene data show CDR1 as SNHLY and CDR2 as FYNNEI. This CDR3 contains 16 residues. CDR3 nucleotides: TGTGCCAGCAGTGGCAGGGGGACAGCTAGCAATCAGCCCCAGCATTTT. It encodes CASSGRGTASNQPQHF.

This clone has more than one count but fewer than ten. The V and J genes are TRBV11-3 and TRBJ2-7; 10 bases map to TRBD1. CDR1 and CDR2 (germline): SGHNT, YENEEA. CDR3 size: 14 residues. J lost 4 bases, V lost 5 bases, and 5 bases had no gene match. This chain's CDR3 is CASSHRDRGYEQYF. CDR3 nucleotide sequence: TGTGCCAGCAGCCACCGGGACAGGGGTTACGAGCAGTACTTC.

This rearrangement joins TRBV19 to TRBJ2-1; TRBD2 agrees at 9 bases. CDR1 is LNHDA, CDR2 SQIVND, per germline (reference sequence). The trim removed 1 base at V and 5 bases at J, leaving 9 bases unmatched. CDR3 length: 17 amino acids. Here the CDR3 DNA reads TGTGCCAGTAGTATAGGCGGGGCGGGGGGGCGGAACAATGAGCAGTTCTTC. Translated: CASSIGGAGGRNNEQFF.

J is TRBJ2-3 and V is TRBV11-3, with a weak D call TRBD2 (6 bases). The CDR3 runs to 18 residues. Trimming stripped 4 bases from V and 2 bases from J, with 22 bases between. Germline values: CDR1 SGHNT, CDR2 YENEEA. DNA for the CDR3: TGTGCCAGCAGCTCTTCGGAGGGGCTGGGTTTTATCACAGATACGCAGTATTTT. As protein: CASSSSEGLGFITDTQYF.

This sequence joins TRBV11-2 and TRBJ1-6; the D gene is possibly TRBD1 (6 bases). Trimming removed 5 bases at V and 7 bases at J, with 15 bases between. The CDR3 is 15 amino acids. The V gene's germline CDR1 is SGHAT and CDR2 FQNNGV. The CDR3 sequence is CASSRVWTENSPLHF. The CDR3 DNA reads TGTGCCAGCAGCAGAGTCTGGACAGAAAATTCACCCCTCCACTTT.

The chain is built from TRBV5-6 and TRBJ2-3; perhaps TRBD2 as D (6 bases). The germline gives CDR1 SGHDT, CDR2 YYEEEE. V was trimmed by 5 bases and J by 0 bases, leaving 16 bases between them. CDR3 length: 16 residues. The CDR3 spells CASSVLGGISTDTQYF. The CDR3 DNA follows: TGTGCCAGCAGTGTATTGGGAGGAATAAGCACAGATACGCAGTATTTT.

In its sample, this clone was seen a few times. This chain links TRBV6-1 with TRBJ2-5; TRBD1 matches at 8 bases. V lost 2 bases, J lost 5 bases, and 7 bases stayed unmatched. The CDR3 contains 15 residues. Germline V gene lookup returns CDR1 MNHNS and CDR2 SASEGT. CDR3 sequence (DNA): TGTGCCAGCAGTGAAATCAGGGGGCTGGTGGAGACCCAGTACTTC. It specifies CASSEIRGLVETQYF.

This sequence joins TRBV2 and TRBJ2-6, with 7 bases fitting TRBD1. CDR1 and CDR2 (germline): SNHLY, FYNNEI. The CDR3 spans 16 residues. The ends lost 6 bases at V and 1 base at J; junction bases unmatched: 6. CDR3 in DNA: TGTGCCAGCAGGACGAGGGGGCGGTCTGGGGCCAACGTCCTGACTTTC. Amino acid sequence: CASRTRGRSGANVLTF.

V is TRBV13 and J is TRBJ1-6; 7 bases align to TRBD1. The CDR3 length is 16 residues. The V and J ends lost 5 bases and 4 bases, in that order; junction bases with no gene match: 8. Germline assignment: CDR1 PRHDT and CDR2 FYEKMQ (reference sequence). CDR3 sequence reads: CASSGSAGQYNSPLHF. Here the CDR3 DNA reads TGTGCCAGCAGCGGATCGGCGGGACAGTATAATTCACCCCTCCACTTT.

This chain connects TRBV29-1 to TRBJ2-1, with a weak D call TRBD1 (6 bases). Germline loops: CDR1 SQVTM, CDR2 ANQGSEA. The CDR3 extends over 16 amino acids. V was shortened by 3 bases and J by 2 bases, with 17 bases between the two germline ends. CDR3 DNA sequence: TGCAGCGTTGAGGGTCAGGGGCTAAGGACCTACAATGAGCAGTTCTTC. Protein product: CSVEGQGLRTYNEQFF.

This clone has only one observation. The rearrangement joins TRBV5-1 to TRBJ2-5; possibly TRBD1 for D (5 bases). The CDR3 is made up of 13 amino acids. Germline V lookup: CDR1 SGHRS, CDR2 YFSETQ. Trimming removed 4 bases at V and 4 bases at J, with 11 bases between. DNA for the CDR3: TGCGCCAGCAGCGGGCCAGGGCGAGAGACCCAGTACTTC. Its protein is CASSGPGRETQYF.